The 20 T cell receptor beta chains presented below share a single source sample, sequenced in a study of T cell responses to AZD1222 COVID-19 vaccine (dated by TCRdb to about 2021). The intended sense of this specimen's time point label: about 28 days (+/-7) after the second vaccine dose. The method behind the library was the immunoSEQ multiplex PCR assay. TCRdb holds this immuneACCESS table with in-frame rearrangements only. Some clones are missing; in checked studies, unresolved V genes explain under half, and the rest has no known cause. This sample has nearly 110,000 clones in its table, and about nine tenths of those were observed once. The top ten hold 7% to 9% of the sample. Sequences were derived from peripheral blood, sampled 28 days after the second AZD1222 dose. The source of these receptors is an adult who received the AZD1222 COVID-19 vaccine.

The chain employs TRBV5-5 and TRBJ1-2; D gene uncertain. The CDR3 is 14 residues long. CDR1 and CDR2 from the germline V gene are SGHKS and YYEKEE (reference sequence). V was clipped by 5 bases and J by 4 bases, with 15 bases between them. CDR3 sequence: CASSSGPEGYGYTF. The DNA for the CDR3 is TGTGCCAGCAGTTCCGGACCCGAGGGCTATGGCTACACCTTC.

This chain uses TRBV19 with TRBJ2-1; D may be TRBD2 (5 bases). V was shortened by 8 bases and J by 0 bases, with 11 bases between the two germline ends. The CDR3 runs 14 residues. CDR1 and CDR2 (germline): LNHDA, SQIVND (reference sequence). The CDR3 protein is CASGGWSSYNEQFF. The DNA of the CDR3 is TGTGCCAGTGGCGGGTGGAGCTCCTACAATGAGCAGTTCTTC.

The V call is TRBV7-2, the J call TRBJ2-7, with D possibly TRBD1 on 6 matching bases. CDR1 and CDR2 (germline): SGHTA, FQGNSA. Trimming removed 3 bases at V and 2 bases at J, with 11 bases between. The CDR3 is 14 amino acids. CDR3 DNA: TGTGCCAGCAGCTTCTCAGGGGTGGCCTACGAGCAGTACTTC. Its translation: CASSFSGVAYEQYF.

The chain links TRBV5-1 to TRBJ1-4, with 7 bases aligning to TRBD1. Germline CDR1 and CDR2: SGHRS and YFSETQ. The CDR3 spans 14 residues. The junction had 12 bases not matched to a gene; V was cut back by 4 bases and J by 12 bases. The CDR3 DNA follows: TGCGCCAGCAGCCCCCCGGGACAGCCCGGGGAACTGTTTTTT. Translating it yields CASSPPGQPGELFF. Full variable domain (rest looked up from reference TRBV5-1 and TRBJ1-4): KAGVTQTPRYLIKTRGQQVTLSCSPISGHRSVSWYQQTPGQGLQFLFEYFSETQRNKGNFPGRFSGRQFSNSRSEMNVSTLELGDSALYLCASSPPGQPGELFFGSGTQLSVL.

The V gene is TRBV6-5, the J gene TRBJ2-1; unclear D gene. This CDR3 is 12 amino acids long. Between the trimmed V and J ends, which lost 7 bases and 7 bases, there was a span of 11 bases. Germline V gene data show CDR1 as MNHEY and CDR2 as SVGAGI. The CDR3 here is CASTSRWNEQFF. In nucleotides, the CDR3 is TGTGCCAGCACCTCAAGGTGGAATGAGCAGTTCTTC.

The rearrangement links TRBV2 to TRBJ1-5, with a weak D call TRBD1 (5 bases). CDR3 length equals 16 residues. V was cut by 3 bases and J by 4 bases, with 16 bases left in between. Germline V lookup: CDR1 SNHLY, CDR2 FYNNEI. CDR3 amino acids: CASSDSGLGENQPQHF. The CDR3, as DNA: TGTGCCAGCAGTGATTCCGGACTGGGGGAGAATCAGCCCCAGCATTTT.

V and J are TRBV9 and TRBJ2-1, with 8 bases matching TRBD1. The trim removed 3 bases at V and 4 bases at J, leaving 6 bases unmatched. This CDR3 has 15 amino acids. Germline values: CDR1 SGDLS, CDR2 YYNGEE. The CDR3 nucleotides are TGTGCCAGCAGCGATCGGACAGGGTATTACAATGAGCAGTTCTTC. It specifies CASSDRTGYYNEQFF.

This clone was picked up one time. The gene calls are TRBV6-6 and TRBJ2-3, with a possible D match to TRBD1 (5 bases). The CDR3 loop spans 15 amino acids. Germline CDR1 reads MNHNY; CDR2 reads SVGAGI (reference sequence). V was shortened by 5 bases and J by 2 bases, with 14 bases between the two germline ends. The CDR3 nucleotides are TGTGCCAGCAGTCAAACAGGACCCCCCACAGATACGCAGTATTTT. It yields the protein CASSQTGPPTDTQYF.

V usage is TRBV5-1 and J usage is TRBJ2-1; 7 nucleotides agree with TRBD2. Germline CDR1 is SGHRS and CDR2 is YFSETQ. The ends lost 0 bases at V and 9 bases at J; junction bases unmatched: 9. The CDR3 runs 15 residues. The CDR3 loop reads CASSLGTRVGGEQFF. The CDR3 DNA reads TGCGCCAGCAGCTTGGGGACTAGAGTGGGTGGTGAGCAGTTCTTC.

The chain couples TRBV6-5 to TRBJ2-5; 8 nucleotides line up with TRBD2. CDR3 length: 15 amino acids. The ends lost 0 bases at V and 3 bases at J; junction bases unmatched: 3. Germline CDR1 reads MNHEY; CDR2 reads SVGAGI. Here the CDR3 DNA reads TGTGCCAGCAGTTACTCGAGAGCGGGGGAAGAGACCCAGTACTTC. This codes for CASSYSRAGEETQYF.

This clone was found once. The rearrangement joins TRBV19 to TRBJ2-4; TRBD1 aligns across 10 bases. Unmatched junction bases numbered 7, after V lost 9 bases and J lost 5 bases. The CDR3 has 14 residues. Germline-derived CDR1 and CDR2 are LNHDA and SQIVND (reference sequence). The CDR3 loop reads CASTSGTGENIQYF. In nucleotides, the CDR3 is TGTGCCAGCACCTCCGGGACAGGGGAAAACATTCAGTACTTC.

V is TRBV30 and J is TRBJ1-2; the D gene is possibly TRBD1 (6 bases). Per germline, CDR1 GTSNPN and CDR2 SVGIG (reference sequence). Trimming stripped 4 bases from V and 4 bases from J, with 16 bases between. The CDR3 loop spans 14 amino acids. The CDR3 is CAWTRPGALYGYTF. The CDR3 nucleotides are TGTGCCTGGACTCGACCGGGGGCCCTCTATGGCTACACCTTC.

Here the CDR3 reads CASSQEKGGAYNEQFF. The DNA for the CDR3 is TGTGCCAGCAGCCAAGAAAAGGGGGGGGCCTACAATGAGCAGTTCTTC. V usage is TRBV3-1 (or the pseudogene TRBV3-2) and J usage is TRBJ2-1; D possibly corresponds to TRBD2 (7 bases). Germline V gives CDR1 LGHDT, CDR2 YNNKEL (reference sequence). V lost 0 bases and J 2 bases, leaving 11 bases between the germline ends. This CDR3 comprises 16 residues.

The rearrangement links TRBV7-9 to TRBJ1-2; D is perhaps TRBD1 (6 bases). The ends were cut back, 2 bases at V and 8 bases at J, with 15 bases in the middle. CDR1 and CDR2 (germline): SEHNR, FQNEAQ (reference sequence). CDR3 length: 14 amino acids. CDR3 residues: CASSLSRGRGGYTF. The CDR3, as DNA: TGTGCCAGCAGCTTATCCCGGGGGCGCGGAGGCTACACCTTC.

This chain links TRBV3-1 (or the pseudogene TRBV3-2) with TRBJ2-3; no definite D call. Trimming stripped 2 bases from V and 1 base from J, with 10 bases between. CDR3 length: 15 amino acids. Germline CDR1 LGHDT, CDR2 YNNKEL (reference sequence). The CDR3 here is CASSQPGKRTDTQYF. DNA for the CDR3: TGTGCCAGCAGCCAACCCGGCAAACGCACAGATACGCAGTATTTT.

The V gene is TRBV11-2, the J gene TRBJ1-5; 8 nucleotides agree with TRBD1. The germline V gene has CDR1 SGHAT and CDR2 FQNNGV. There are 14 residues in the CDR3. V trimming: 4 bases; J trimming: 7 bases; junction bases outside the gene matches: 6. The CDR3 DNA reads TGTGCCAGCAGCTCCGACAGGGGACTACAGCCCCAGCATTTT. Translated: CASSSDRGLQPQHF. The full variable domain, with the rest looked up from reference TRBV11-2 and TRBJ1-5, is EAGVAQSPRYKIIEKRQSVAFWCNPISGHATLYWYQQILGQGPKLLIQFQNNGVVDDSQLPKDRFSAERLKGVDSTLKIQPAKLEDSAVYLCASSSDRGLQPQHFGDGTRLSIL.

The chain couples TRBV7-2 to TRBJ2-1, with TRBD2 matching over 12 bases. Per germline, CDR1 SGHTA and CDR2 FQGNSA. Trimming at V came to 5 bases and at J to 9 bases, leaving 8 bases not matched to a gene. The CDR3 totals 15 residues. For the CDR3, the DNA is TGTGCCAGCAGCCCACCTAGCGGGGGGGCGGGTGAGCAGTTCTTC. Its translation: CASSPPSGGAGEQFF.

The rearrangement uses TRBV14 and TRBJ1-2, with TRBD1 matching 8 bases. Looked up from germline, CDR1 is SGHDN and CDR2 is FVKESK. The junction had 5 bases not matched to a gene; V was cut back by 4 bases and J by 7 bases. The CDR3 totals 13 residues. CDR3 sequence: CASSRTDRGGYTF. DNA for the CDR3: TGTGCCAGCAGCCGTACCGACAGGGGTGGCTACACCTTC. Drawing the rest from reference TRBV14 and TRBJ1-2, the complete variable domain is EAGVTQFPSHSVIEKGQTVTLRCDPISGHDNLYWYRRVMGKEIKFLLHFVKESKQDESGMPNNRFLAERTGGTYSTLKVQPAELEDSGVYFCASSRTDRGGYTFGSGTRLTVV.

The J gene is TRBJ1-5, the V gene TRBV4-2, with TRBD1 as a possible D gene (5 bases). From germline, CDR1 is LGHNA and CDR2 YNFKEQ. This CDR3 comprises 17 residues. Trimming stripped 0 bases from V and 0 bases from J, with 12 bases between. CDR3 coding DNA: TGTGCCAGCAGCCAAGAGACTCAGGGTAATAGCAATCAGCCCCAGCATTTT. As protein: CASSQETQGNSNQPQHF.

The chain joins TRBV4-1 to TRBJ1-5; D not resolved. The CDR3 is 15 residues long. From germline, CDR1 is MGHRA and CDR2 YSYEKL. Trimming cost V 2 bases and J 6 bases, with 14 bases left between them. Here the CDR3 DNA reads TGCGCCAGCAGCCAATCTCCAAGTATACGTCAGCCCCAGCATTTT. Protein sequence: CASSQSPSIRQPQHF.